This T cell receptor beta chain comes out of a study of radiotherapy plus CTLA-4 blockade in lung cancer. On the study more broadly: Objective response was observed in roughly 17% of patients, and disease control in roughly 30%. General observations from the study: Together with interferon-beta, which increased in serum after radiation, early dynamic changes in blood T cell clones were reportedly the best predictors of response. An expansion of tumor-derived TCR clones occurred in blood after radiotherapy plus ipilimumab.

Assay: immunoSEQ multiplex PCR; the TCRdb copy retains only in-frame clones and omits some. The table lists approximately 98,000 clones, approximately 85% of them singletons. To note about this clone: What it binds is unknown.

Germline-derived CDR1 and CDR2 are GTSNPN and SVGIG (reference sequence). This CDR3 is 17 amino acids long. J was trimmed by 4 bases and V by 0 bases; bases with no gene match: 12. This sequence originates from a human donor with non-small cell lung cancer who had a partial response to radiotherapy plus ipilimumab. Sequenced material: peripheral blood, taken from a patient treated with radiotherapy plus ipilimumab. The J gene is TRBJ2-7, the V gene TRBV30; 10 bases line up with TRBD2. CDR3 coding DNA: TGTGCCTGGAGTGTACTAGCAGACCCTAGCGGGAGATACGAGCAGTACTTC. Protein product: CAWSVLADPSGRYEQYF.